The next 7 T cell receptor beta chains were all read from a single sample in a study of tumor and adjacent non-tumor tissue in lung cancer. The library came from three nested PCR rounds adapted from ARM-PCR protocols. TCRdb re-called the multiplex PCR reads through MiXCR, storing one row per CDR3 protein. The sample lists about 93,000 distinct CDR3 sequences, about 66% occurring once. The template was RNA from unsorted bulk tissue. The sequencing input was lung tumor tissue. The origin of the receptors is a man aged 55 to 70 with non-small cell lung cancer.

With regard to this clonotype: An end of the junction differs from the germline gene, which may be a read error. The CDR3 is CDSSQGQSLNQPQHF. CDR3 nucleotides: TGTGACAGCAGTCAGGGACAGTCCCTTAATCAGCCCCAGCATTTT. The chain links TRBV9 to TRBJ1-5, with 7 bases identical to TRBD1. Germline V gene sequence: CDR1 SGDLS, CDR2 YYNGEE. The CDR3 is 15 residues long.

About this clonotype itself: This CDR3 fails to terminate in the conserved phenylalanine or tryptophan, so it likely reflects a read error. The genes are TRBV7-3 and TRBJ1-1; D is ambiguous. Germline V CDR1 and CDR2: SGHTA, FQGTGA. The CDR3 contains 13 residues. The CDR3 nucleotides are TGTGCCAACAGCTTATTCGGGAACACTGAAGCTTTCTCT. It codes for CANSLFGNTEAFS.

Turning to this clonotype: The junction departs from germline at one end; a sequencing error may be responsible. The V and J genes are TRBV20-1 and TRBJ2-5; unclear D gene. The CDR3 extends over 12 amino acids. CDR1 and CDR2 from the germline V gene are DFQATT and SNEGSKA (reference sequence). CDR3 in amino acids: CGAIGERETQYF. In DNA, the CDR3 is TGCGGTGCTATAGGCGAGAGGGAGACCCAGTACTTC.

About this clonotype itself: The junction shows a germline mismatch at one end, possibly a read error. The chain employs TRBV20-1 and TRBJ2-5; tentative D call: TRBD2 (6 bases). The CDR3 covers 13 residues. The germline V gene has CDR1 DFQATT and CDR2 SNEGSKA (reference sequence). CDR3 residues: CSTRRVNQKTQYF. The DNA for the CDR3 is TGCAGTACTAGGAGGGTGAACCAAAAGACCCAGTACTTC.

As for this clonotype: This may be a read error, as it is one base from a much larger clone. The gene calls are TRBV28 and TRBJ1-2; D is undetermined. Germline assignment: CDR1 MDHEN and CDR2 SYDVKM. CDR3 length: 13 residues. CDR3 in amino acids: CTSSLGFSYGYTF. CDR3 sequence (DNA): TGTACCAGCAGTTTAGGGTTCTCCTATGGCTACACCTTC.

As to this clonotype: Given a much more abundant clone one base away, this may be a read error. V usage is TRBV5-6 and J usage is TRBJ1-5; 8 bases align to TRBD1. Per the germline V gene, CDR1 is SGHDT and CDR2 is YYEEEE. V trimming: 4 bases; J trimming: 15 bases; junction bases outside the gene matches: 9. The length of the CDR3 is 12 residues. CDR3: CASSIGTGPMHF. The CDR3 nucleotides are TGTGCCAGCAGCATCGGGACAGGCCCTATGCATTTT.

This clonotype was counted ten times or more. DNA for the CDR3: TGTGCCAGCAGCCCCACTTCGGCCAATGAGCAGTTCTTC. Amino acid sequence: CASSPTSANEQFF. The rearrangement joins TRBV11-2 to TRBJ2-1; D is undetermined. The germline CDR1 and CDR2 sequences are SGHAT and FQNNGV. The CDR3 loop spans 13 amino acids. V was shortened by 5 bases and J by 6 bases, with 11 bases between the two germline ends.